This TCR beta chain was identified in a study of shared clonotypes between healthy human individuals. The protocol was immunoSEQ multiplex PCR, while the TCRdb copy is restricted to in-frame clones and leaves out a portion. Here the sample spans some 550,000 clones, approximately 97% being singletons. Whole-study findings and limits: Non-shared clonotypes had lower generation probabilities than clonotypes shared by all four sorted-subset donors. In having few donors, the study represented limited genetic and exposure-history diversity.

In germline, CDR1 is LNHDA, CDR2 SQIVND (reference sequence). V was shortened by 6 bases and J by 4 bases, with 9 bases between the two germline ends. This CDR3 has 12 residues. About this clone itself: The antigen remains unidentified.

Into CD45RA+ naive and CD45RA-negative memory subsets, the CD4+ cells were split. The chain employs TRBV19 and TRBJ2-5; tentatively, D is TRBD1 (5 bases). The sequence was obtained from a woman aged 30 to 39 in good health. The sample consisted of naive CD4+ T cells sorted from blood. As to subset: CD45RA+ positively selected. The CDR3 loop reads CASSQGRETQYF. For the CDR3, the DNA is TGTGCCAGTAGCCAGGGAAGAGAGACCCAGTACTTC.